The T cell receptor beta chain under discussion was sequenced for a study of T cells of healthy individuals. Looked up from germline, CDR1 is DFQATT and CDR2 is SNEGSKA (reference sequence). This CDR3 region has 14 residues. The ends lost 0 bases at V and 8 bases at J; junction bases unmatched: 4. TCRdb reanalysed the 5' RACE reads using MiXCR and keeps one entry per CDR3 protein. The sample lists 60,000 to 80,000 distinct CDR3 sequences; around 15% were seen once. This clonotype showed up many times. The rearrangement joins TRBV20-1 to TRBJ2-1; the match to TRBD2 covers 10 bases. The sequence came from a human donor in good health. CDR3 sequence: CSARESGGAHEQFF. In nucleotides, the CDR3 is TGCAGTGCTAGAGAAAGCGGGGGGGCCCATGAGCAGTTCTTC.